This T cell receptor beta chain appears in the sequencing data of a study of vaccination effects on CD4 cells after COVID-19. At the level of the study: Participants were given two doses of BNT162b2 or mRNA-1273 vaccine. The study sampled two convalescent patients 16 days and one week before vaccination.

Before sequencing took place, the ViraFEST assay used viral peptide pools to expand antigen-specific CD4+ T cells. Culturing for nine to ten days preceded CD4+ T cell isolation. This person caught SARS-CoV-2 sometime from March to December 2020, and PCR testing confirmed the infection. About 2 million PBMC were placed in each well, which was supplemented with roughly 9.1 IU/ml IL-2 and around 10 ug/ml peptides. V lost 3 bases to trimming and J lost 5 bases, with 8 bases between them. The CDR3 totals 11 residues. Germline loops: CDR1 DFQATT, CDR2 SNEGSKA (reference sequence). A word on this clone: The antigen is undetermined.

The protocol was immunoSEQ multiplex PCR, while the TCRdb copy is restricted to in-frame clones and leaves out a portion. The sample contains tens of thousands of clones, just under 75% of which appear only once. This receptor was taken from a human donor who had a prior SARS-CoV-2 infection. The sample consisted of CD4+ T cells from PBMCs cultured with a peptide pool, taken before COVID-19 vaccination. V gene TRBV20-1 combines with J gene TRBJ2-7; perhaps D is TRBD1 or TRBD2 (5 bases each). CDR3 bases: TGCAGTGCTAGCGAGGGGCACGAGCAGTACTTC. Amino acid sequence: CSASEGHEQYF.